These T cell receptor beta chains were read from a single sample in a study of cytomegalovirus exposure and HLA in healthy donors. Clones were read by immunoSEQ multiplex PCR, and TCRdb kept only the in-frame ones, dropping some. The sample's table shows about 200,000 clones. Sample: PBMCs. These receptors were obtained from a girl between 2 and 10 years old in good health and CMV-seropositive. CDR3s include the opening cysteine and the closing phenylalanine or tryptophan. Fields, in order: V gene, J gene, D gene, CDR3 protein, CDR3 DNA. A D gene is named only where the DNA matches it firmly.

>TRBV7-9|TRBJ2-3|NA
CASSPRGNPSDTQYF
TGTGCCAGCAGCCCACGGGGAAACCCTTCAGATACGCAGTATTTT
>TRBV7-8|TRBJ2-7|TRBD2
CASSVTSAYEQYF
TGTGCCAGCAGTGTGACTAGCGCCTACGAGCAGTACTTC
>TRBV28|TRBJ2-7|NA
CASSSSSRVYEQYF
TGTGCCAGCAGTTCCTCCTCGAGGGTCTACGAGCAGTACTTC
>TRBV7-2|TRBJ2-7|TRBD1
CASSLSSGQNYEQYF
TGTGCCAGCAGCTTATCCTCGGGACAGAACTACGAGCAGTACTTC
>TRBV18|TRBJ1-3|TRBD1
CASSAGQAPGNTIYF
TGTGCCAGCTCAGCAGGACAGGCCCCTGGAAACACCATATATTTT
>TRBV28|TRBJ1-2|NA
CASSFPYRPNYGYTF
TGTGCCAGCAGTTTTCCGTACAGACCTAACTATGGCTACACCTTC
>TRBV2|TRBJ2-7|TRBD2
CASTRSLAGEDEQYF
TGTGCCAGCACCCGGTCCCTAGCGGGAGAGGACGAGCAGTACTTC
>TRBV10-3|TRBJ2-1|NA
CAISTGNNEQFF
TGTGCCATCAGCACAGGGAACAATGAGCAGTTCTTC
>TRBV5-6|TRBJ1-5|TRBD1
CASSVTGGNQPQHF
TGTGCCAGCAGCGTCACAGGGGGCAATCAGCCCCAGCATTTT
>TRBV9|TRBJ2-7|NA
CASSDRPGEQYF
TGTGCCAGCAGCGACCGACCAGGGGAGCAGTACTTC
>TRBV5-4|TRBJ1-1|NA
CASSLGGGSMNTEAFF
TGTGCCAGCAGCTTGGGCGGGGGGTCAATGAACACTGAAGCTTTCTTT
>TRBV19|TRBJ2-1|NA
CASIQGSSYNEQFF
TGTGCCAGTATTCAGGGTAGCTCCTACAATGAGCAGTTCTTC
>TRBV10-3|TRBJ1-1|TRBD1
CAISPATGFNEAFF
TGTGCCATCAGTCCCGCGACAGGGTTTAATGAAGCTTTCTTT
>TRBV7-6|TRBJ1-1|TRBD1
CASSSTGDAEAFF
TGTGCCAGCAGCTCGACAGGGGACGCTGAAGCTTTCTTT
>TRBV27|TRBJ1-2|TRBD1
CASRGTGLYGYTF
TGTGCCAGCAGAGGGACAGGGTTATATGGCTACACCTTC
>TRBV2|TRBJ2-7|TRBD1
CASTPGQGVNEQYF
TGTGCCAGCACCCCGGGACAGGGAGTTAACGAGCAGTACTTC
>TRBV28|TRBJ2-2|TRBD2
CASTETSGRGLNTGELFF
TGTGCCAGCACCGAGACTAGCGGGAGGGGATTGAACACCGGGGAGCTGTTTTTT
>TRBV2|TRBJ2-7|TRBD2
CASRGLAGSSYEQYF
TGTGCCAGCAGAGGACTAGCGGGGAGCTCCTACGAGCAGTACTTC
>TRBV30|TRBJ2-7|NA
CAWSQSNMLYEQYF
TGTGCCTGGAGTCAGTCCAACATGCTTTACGAGCAGTACTTC
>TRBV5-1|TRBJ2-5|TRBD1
CASSLVPGGAGGETQYF
TGCGCCAGCAGCTTGGTCCCAGGGGGCGCTGGAGGGGAGACCCAGTACTTC
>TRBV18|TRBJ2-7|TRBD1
CASSPLFGQGSHEQYF
TGTGCCAGCTCACCACTTTTCGGACAGGGGTCCCACGAGCAGTACTTC
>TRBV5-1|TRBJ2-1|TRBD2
CATRRTSGSNEQFF
TGCGCCACGAGAAGGACTAGCGGGAGTAATGAGCAGTTCTTC
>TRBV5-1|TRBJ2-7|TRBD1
CASSLGTGTFYEQYF
TGCGCCAGCAGCTTGGGGACAGGGACTTTCTACGAGCAGTACTTC
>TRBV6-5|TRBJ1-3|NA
CASSYGADSGNTIYF
TGTGCCAGCAGTTACGGGGCGGACTCTGGAAACACCATATATTTT